The rows below give T cell receptor beta chains drawn from one sample of a study of blood T cell repertoires in COVID-19. Produced via immunoSEQ multiplex PCR; TCRdb's table is partial and in-frame only. The sample consists of roughly 150,000 clones, 75% to 90% of them appearing once. The sample was peripheral blood. All receptors derive from a woman of 80 years or more with acute or convalescent COVID-19. CDR3s include the opening cysteine and the closing phenylalanine or tryptophan. Where a row states a size, it is once, few, many or the class of an expanded clone; other rows omit it.

TRBJ2-7 TRBV5-1 . CASSSLQGASYEQYF
TRBJ1-1 TRBV11-2 . CASSSTGLWNTEAFF
TRBJ2-1 TRBV5-4 once CASSLQGAGYNEQFF
TRBJ2-7 TRBV7-2 . CASSTPGSGARVGEQYF
TRBJ2-3 TRBV7-9 once CASSSRQISTDTQYF
TRBJ1-2 TRBV4-2 . CASSEGDKNYGYTF
TRBJ1-1 TRBV6-5 . CASSYGTVNTEAFF
TRBJ2-3 TRBV7-3 . CASSLGQTTDTQYF
TRBJ2-2 TRBV6-2/TRBV6-3 . CANSYFGLPRELFF
TRBJ1-5 TRBV5-6 . CASSSQGGVSGQPQHF
TRBJ1-1 TRBV7-2 . CASSRRADMTEAFF
TRBJ2-7 TRBV11-2 . CASKKGAGGTYEQYF
TRBJ1-1 TRBV7-9 . CASSLSVGTEAFF
TRBJ1-6 TRBV5-1 once CASSFDDSNSPLHF
TRBJ2-3 TRBV29-1 . CSVVSGEDTQYF
TRBJ2-1 TRBV6-6 . CASSAAGGVNEQFF
TRBJ1-6 TRBV18 . CASSPRQGRNSPLHF
TRBJ1-1 TRBV2 . CASSQTGANTEAFF
TRBJ2-5 TRBV2 . CASSDRTSGETQYF
TRBJ2-5 TRBV11-1 . CASSTTKYLTQETQYF
TRBJ2-2 TRBV5-5 . CASSFRDRGANTGELFF
TRBJ1-3 TRBV5-5 . CASSPTGGPSGNTIYF
TRBJ1-4 TRBV3-1/TRBV3-2 . CASSQDFQEKLFF
TRBJ2-4 TRBV5-3 . CARSLGRPEGGKAKNIQYF
TRBJ2-5 TRBV3-1/TRBV3-2 . CASSPPGGVTQYF